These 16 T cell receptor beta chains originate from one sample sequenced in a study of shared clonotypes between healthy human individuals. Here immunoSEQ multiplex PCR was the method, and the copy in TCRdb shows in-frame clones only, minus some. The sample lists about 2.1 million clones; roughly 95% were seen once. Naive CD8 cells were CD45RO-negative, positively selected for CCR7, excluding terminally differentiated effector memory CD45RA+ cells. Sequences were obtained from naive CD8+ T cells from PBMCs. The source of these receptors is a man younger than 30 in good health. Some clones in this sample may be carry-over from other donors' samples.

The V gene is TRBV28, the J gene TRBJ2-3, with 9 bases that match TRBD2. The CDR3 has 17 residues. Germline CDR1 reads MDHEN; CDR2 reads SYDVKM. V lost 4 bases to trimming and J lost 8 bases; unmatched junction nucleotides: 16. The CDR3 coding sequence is TGTGCCAGCAGTTCCCAGAGAAGCGGGAGGTTCTATCCTACGCAGTATTTT. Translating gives CASSSQRSGRFYPTQYF.

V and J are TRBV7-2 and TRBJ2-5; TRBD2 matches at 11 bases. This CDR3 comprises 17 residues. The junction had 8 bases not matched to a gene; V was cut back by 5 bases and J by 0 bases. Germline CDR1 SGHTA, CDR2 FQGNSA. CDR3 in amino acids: CASSLSGLAEYQETQYF. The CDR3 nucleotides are TGTGCCAGCAGCCTTTCGGGACTAGCGGAATACCAAGAGACCCAGTACTTC. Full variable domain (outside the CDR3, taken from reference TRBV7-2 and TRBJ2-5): GAGVSQSPSNKVTEKGKDVELRCDPISGHTALYWYRQSLGQGLEFLIYFQGNSAPDKSGLPSDRFSAERTGGSVSTLTIQRTQQEDSAVYLCASSLSGLAEYQETQYFGPGTRLLVL.

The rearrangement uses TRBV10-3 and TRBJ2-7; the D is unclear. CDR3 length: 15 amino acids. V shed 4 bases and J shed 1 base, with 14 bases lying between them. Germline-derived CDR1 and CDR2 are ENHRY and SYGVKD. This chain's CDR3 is CAISGSTVVSYEQYF. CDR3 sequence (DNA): TGTGCCATCAGTGGATCAACAGTCGTATCCTACGAGCAGTACTTC.

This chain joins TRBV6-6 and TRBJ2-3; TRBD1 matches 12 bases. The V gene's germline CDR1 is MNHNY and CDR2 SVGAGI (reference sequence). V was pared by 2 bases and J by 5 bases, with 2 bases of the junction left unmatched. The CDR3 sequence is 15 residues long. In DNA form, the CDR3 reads TGTGCCAGCAGTTACGGGGACAGGGGGCTAGATACGCAGTATTTT. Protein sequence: CASSYGDRGLDTQYF.

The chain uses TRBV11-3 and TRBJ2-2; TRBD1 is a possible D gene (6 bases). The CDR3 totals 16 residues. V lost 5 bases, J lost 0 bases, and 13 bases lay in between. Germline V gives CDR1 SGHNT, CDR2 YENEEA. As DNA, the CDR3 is TGTGCCAGCAGCCCCCTAACAGGGCCGAACACCGGGGAGCTGTTTTTT. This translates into CASSPLTGPNTGELFF.

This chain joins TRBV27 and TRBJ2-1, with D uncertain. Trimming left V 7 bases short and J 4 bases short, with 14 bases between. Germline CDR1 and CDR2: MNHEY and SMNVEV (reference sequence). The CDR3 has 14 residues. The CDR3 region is CASNFGFGYNEQFF. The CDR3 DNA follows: TGTGCCAGCAATTTTGGTTTCGGATACAATGAGCAGTTCTTC.

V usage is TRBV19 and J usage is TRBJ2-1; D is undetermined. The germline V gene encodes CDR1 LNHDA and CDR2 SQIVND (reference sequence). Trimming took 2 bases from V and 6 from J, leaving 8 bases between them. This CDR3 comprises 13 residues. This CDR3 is CASSINSRNEQFF. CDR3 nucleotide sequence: TGTGCCAGTAGTATAAACAGCCGCAATGAGCAGTTCTTC. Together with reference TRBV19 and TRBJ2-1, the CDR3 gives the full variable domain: DGGITQSPKYLFRKEGQNVTLSCEQNLNHDAMYWYRQDPGQGLRLIYYSQIVNDFQKGDIAEGYSVSREKKESFPLTVTSAQKNPTAFYLCASSINSRNEQFFGPGTRLTVL.

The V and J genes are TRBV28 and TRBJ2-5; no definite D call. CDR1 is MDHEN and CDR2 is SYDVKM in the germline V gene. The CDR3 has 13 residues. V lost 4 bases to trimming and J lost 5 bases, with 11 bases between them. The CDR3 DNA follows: TGTGCCAGCAGTTCACAAGTCTGGGAGACCCAGTACTTC. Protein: CASSSQVWETQYF.

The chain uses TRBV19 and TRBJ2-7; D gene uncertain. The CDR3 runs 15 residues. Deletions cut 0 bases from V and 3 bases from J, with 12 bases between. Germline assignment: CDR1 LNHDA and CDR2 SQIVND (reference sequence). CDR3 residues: CASSIDLWQNYEQYF. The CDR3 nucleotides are TGTGCCAGTAGTATAGATCTCTGGCAGAACTACGAGCAGTACTTC.

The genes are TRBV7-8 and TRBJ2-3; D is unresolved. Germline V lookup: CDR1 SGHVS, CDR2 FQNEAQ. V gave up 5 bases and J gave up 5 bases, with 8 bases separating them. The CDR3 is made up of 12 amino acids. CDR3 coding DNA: TGTGCCAGCAGCAATATCGGAGATACGCAGTATTTT. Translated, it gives CASSNIGDTQYF.

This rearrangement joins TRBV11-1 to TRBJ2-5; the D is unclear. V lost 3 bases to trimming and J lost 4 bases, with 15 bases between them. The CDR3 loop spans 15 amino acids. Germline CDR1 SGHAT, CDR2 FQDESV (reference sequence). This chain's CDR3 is CASSFHRLPGETQYF. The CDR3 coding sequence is TGTGCCAGCAGCTTCCACAGATTACCAGGAGAGACCCAGTACTTC.

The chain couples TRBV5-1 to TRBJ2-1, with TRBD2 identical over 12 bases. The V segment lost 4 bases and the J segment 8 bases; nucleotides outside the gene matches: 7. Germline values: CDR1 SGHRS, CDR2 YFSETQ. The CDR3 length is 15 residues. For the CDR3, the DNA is TGCGCCAGCAGCCCCCCTAGCGGGAGGGCCGATGAGCAGTTCTTC. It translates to CASSPPSGRADEQFF.

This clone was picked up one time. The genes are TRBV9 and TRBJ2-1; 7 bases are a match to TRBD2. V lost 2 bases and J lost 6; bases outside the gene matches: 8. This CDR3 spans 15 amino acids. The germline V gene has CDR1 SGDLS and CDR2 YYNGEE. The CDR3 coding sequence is TGTGCCAGCAGCGTTAGGACTAGTCGGGTCAATGAGCAGTTCTTC. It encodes CASSVRTSRVNEQFF.

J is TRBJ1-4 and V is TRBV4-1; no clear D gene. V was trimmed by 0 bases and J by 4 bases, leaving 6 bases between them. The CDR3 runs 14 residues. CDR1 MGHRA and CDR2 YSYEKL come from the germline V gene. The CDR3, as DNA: TGCGCCAGCAGCCAAGACGGTTTTAATGAAAAACTGTTTTTT. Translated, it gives CASSQDGFNEKLFF.

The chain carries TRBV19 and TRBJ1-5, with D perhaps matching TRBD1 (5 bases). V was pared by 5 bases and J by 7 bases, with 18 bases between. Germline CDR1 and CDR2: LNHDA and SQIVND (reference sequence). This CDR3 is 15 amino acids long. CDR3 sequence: CASSPLGQGYQPQHF. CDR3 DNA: TGTGCCAGTAGTCCTTTGGGGCAGGGTTACCAGCCCCAGCATTTT. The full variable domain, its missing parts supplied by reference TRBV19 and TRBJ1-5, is DGGITQSPKYLFRKEGQNVTLSCEQNLNHDAMYWYRQDPGQGLRLIYYSQIVNDFQKGDIAEGYSVSREKKESFPLTVTSAQKNPTAFYLCASSPLGQGYQPQHFGDGTRLSIL.

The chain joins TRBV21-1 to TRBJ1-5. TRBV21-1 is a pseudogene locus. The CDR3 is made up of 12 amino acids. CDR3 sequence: CASPTTRQPQHF. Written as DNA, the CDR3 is TGTGCCAGCCCTACGACTAGGCAGCCCCAGCATTTT.